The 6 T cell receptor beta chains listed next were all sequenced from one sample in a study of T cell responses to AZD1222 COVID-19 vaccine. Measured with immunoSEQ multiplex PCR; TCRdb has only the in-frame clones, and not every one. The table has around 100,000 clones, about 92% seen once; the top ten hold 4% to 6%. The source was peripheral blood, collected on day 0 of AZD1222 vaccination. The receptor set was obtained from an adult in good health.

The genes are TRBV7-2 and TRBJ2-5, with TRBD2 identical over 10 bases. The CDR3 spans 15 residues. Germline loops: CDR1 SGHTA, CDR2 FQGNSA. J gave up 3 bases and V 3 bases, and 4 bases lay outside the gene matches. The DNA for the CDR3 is TGTGCCAGCAGCTTCCAAAGCGGGGGGGAAGAGACCCAGTACTTC. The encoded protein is CASSFQSGGEETQYF.

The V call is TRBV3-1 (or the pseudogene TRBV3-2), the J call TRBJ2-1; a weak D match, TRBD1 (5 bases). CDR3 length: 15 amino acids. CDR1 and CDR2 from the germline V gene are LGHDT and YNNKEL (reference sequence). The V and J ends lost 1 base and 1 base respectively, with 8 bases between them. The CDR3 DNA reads TGTGCCAGCAGCCAAGTAGGGGCTTCCTACAATGAGCAGTTCTTC. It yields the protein CASSQVGASYNEQFF.

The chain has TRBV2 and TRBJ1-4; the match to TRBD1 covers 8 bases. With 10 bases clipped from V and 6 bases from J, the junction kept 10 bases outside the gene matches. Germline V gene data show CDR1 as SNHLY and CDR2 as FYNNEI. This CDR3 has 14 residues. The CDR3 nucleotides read TGTGCCACCCAGATGGACAGGGTGTATGAAAAACTGTTTTTT. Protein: CATQMDRVYEKLFF.

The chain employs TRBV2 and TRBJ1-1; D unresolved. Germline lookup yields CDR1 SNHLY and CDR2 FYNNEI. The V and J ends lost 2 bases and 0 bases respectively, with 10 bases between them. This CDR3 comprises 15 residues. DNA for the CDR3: TGTGCCAGCAGTGAATGGGCCAACATGAACACTGAAGCTTTCTTT. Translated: CASSEWANMNTEAFF.

The CDR3 nucleotides are TGTGCCGCAGTTAGCGGACTCCTAACCTACAATGAGCAGTTCTTC. This codes for CAAVSGLLTYNEQFF. The genes are TRBV30 and TRBJ2-1, with a possible D match to TRBD2 (6 bases). The CDR3 consists of 15 residues. Germline loops: CDR1 GTSNPN, CDR2 SVGIG (reference sequence). V gave up 8 bases and J gave up 2 bases, with 19 bases separating them.

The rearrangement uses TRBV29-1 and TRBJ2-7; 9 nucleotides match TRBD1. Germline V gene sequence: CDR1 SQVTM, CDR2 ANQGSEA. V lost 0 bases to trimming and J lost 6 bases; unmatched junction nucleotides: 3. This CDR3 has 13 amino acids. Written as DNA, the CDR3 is TGCAGCGTTGAAGAGGGACAGGGTGGCGAGCAGTACTTC. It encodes CSVEEGQGGEQYF.